The subject of this entry is one T cell receptor (beta chain). This clonotype has at least ten counts. The target of this receptor is not known. No base quality values were provided; no much bigger clone lies one nucleotide off. The entry originates in a study of T cells in Graves' hyperthyroidism and ophthalmopathy (dated by TCRdb to between 2018 and 2021). About the investigation overall: Peripheral blood was sampled at the time of initial diagnosis, prior to any treatment. TCR V-J signatures able to tell the groups apart were searched for in a discovery cohort of 95 to 100 patients, of whom more than 40 had Graves' ophthalmopathy and about 55 had stable Graves' hyperthyroidism. Prospective prediction of ophthalmopathy was tested in an independent validation cohort consisting of about 19 hyperthyroidism patients and more than 15 patients who later progressed to ophthalmopathy. The 100 discovery patients were randomly split 7:3 into training and test sets. The study also compared thyroid tissue and blood T-cell repertoires from about six Graves' hyperthyroidism patients. Once sampling was done, hyperthyroidism patients were given methimazole at a starting dose of 30 mg daily, whereas ophthalmopathy patients were given high-dose intravenous methylprednisolone. The paper reports TCR Vbeta CDR3 sequencing of approximately 140 peripheral blood samples: over 40 ophthalmopathy, fewer than 80 hyperthyroidism and around 17 progressor patients.

What the authors observed across the whole study: Most expanded thyroid clonotypes (frequency above 0.001) were also detected in blood, a finding suggesting that blood repertoires may reflect thyroid immune responses. During validation, the model predicted progression to ophthalmopathy a median of about 6.5 months ahead of onset, with almost 71% sensitivity and 72.22% specificity. Sample size was not statistically predetermined, and investigators were not blinded to group allocation. A model built on a 13 V-J signature distinguished ophthalmopathy from stable hyperthyroidism, reaching roughly 88% sensitivity and under 84% specificity in cross-validation and 80%/75% in testing.

TCR beta CDR3 regions were amplified from RNA transcripts. The first round of RT-PCR for the TCR CDR3 was performed with the HTBI primer set and the Qiagen OneStep RT-PCR kit. A second multiplex PCR round built the libraries, followed by size selection and purification. Paired-end sequencing of the libraries was performed with 100 bp reads on an Illumina HiSeq2000. The authors' pipeline ran thus. SOAPnuke was used to process the raw data, throwing out any read that contained adapters or uncalled bases, had a mean Phred below 15, or lacked an exact constant-primer or identifier match. High-quality paired reads were merged using COPE v1.2.5, and each unique nucleotide sequence was defined as a clonotype. MiTCR v1.1 was used to align the clonotypes against IMGT TRBV, TRBD and TRBJ reference segments. The analysis included only V-J combinations with a frequency above 0.0001, which together covered around 99% of the repertoires. The TCS score was defined as F50 (clonal expansion) divided by E x V (chaos), with BLOSUM62-based TCRdist calculated between CDR3 peptides within each V-J. Welch's t-statistics and random forest reduced 500 to 550 V-J features to 10 to 15, which were used in a naive Bayes classifier (R e1071). In-frame beta chains were kept once TCRdb had trimmed the public reads at Q25 with fastp and called clones with MiXCR. Each record represents a unique CDR3 protein, reported with the most common genes and DNA among its rows. It is TCRdb's table, rather than the study itself, that gives the V and J calls and clone size. The sample table holds a few hundred thousand distinct CDR3 sequences, of which approximately 13% were seen once. The biggest ten clones account for less than 6.5% of the sample.

Stable Graves' hyperthyroidism was defined as the absence of progression to ophthalmopathy over 18 months of follow-up. The hyperthyroidism patients were between 18 and 65 years old and newly diagnosed, with a disease duration of less than 2 months. Any patient with an uncontrolled infection, another autoimmune disease, pregnancy or lactation was excluded. Diagnoses were established on the basis of clinical symptoms, serum thyroxine and TRAb, thyroid ultrasound, and orbital computed tomography. Ficoll-Paque density gradient centrifugation was used to isolate PBMCs from 9.5 to 10 ml of fresh peripheral blood. Total RNA was extracted using Trizol reagent, and RNA quality was assessed on an Agilent 2100 Bioanalyzer. Including the terminal cysteine and phenylalanine, the CDR3 comprises 14 residues. The retained sequence is limited to the CDR3, 42 bases, with the frame set at the first base. Unmatched junction bases come to 2, with V trimmed by 4 bases and J by 3 bases. Taken from the germline V gene (reference sequence), the CDR1 and CDR2 loops are MNHEY and SMNVEV.

The source material was blood. The TCR sequence derives from a woman aged 18-29 years with Graves' hyperthyroidism. The chain is made from TRBV27 and TRBJ2-2, and 7 junctional nucleotides match TRBD1. The nucleotides read TGTGCCAGCAGTTCGACAGGGTACACCGGGGAGCTGTTTTTT. Translation gives CASSSTGYTGELFF.